This is a list of T cell receptor beta chains from one sample in a study of regulatory T cells in long-lasting Graves disease. In TCRdb, the multiplex PCR reads were re-called with MiXCR into one record per CDR3 protein. The table shows 350,000 to 550,000 distinct CDR3 sequences, with 15% occurring only once. The same sample was also studied in work on T cells in Graves' hyperthyroidism and ophthalmopathy.

Sequenced material: peripheral blood mononuclear cells (PBMCs), taken at new diagnosis, from a patient treated with antithyroid drugs. Every receptor here comes from a woman aged 25 to 39 with Graves disease. The CDR3 runs from the conserved cysteine through the conserved F or W. Each record gives: V gene, clone size, D gene, J gene, CDR3 DNA, CDR3 protein. The D gene is left open where the match is weak. Clone size is not always given. Where it is, it says once, few, many or a class for expanded clones.

TRBV3-1	many	-	TRBJ1-6	TGTGCCAGCAGCCAAGAGGTGATTTCACCCCTCCACTTT	CASSQEVISPLHF
TRBV5-4	-	-	TRBJ2-2	TGTGCCAGCAGAACGGGACCCTCCACCGGGGAGCTGTTTTTT	CASRTGPSTGELFF
TRBV20-1	many	TRBD2	TRBJ2-1	TGCAGTGCCGTCGGGACTAGCGGCCTCTACAATGAGCAGTTCTTC	CSAVGTSGLYNEQFF
TRBV5-6	-	-	TRBJ1-2	TGTGCCAGCAGCTTGGGCGCCCGCCCTAATGGCTACACCTTC	CASSLGARPNGYTF
TRBV9	many	TRBD2	TRBJ2-3	TGTGCCAGCAGCGTAGCTAGCGGGAGAGCAGATACGCAGTATTTT	CASSVASGRADTQYF
TRBV12-3/TRBV12-4	-	TRBD2	TRBJ2-1	TGTGCCGACAGGCCCCCACCCGGACTAGCGGGAGTGGGTGAGCAGTTCTTC	CADRPPPGLAGVGEQFF
TRBV7-9	many	TRBD2	TRBJ2-1	TGTGCCAGCAGCCCTAGCGGGAGCTCCTACAATGAGCAGTTCTTC	CASSPSGSSYNEQFF
TRBV7-2	many	-	TRBJ1-6	TGTGCCAGCAGCTTAGATTGGGGGCTAGGCTCACCCCTCCACTTT	CASSLDWGLGSPLHF
TRBV5-5	many	TRBD2	TRBJ2-7	TGTGCCAGCAGCTCGACGGCTAGCGGGTACTACGAGCAGTACTTC	CASSSTASGYYEQYF
TRBV7-9	many	-	TRBJ2-2	TGTGCCAGCAGCCCCCCTTTCGGACCGAACACCGGGGAGCTGTTTTTT	CASSPPFGPNTGELFF
TRBV5-1	-	TRBD1	TRBJ2-7	TGCGCCAGCAGTTTTACCTGGGACAGCTTCTACGAGCAGTACTTC	CASSFTWDSFYEQYF
TRBV10-2	-	-	TRBJ1-1	TGCGCCAGCAGTGAAATTGGCGGGAACACTGAAGCTTTCTTT	CASSEIGGNTEAFF
TRBV6-2/TRBV6-3	many	TRBD2	TRBJ2-7	TGTGCCAGCAGAGTAGCGGGCGGGGACGAGCAGTACTTC	CASRVAGGDEQYF
TRBV28	-	-	TRBJ2-7	TGTGCCAGCATGACCTTTGCTTACGAGCAGTACTTC	CASMTFAYEQYF
TRBV24-1	few	TRBD1	TRBJ1-2	TGTGCCACCAGACCGGGACAGGGCTATGGCTACACCTTC	CATRPGQGYGYTF
TRBV7-9	many	TRBD2	TRBJ2-7	TGTGCCAGCAGCGCTAAGGGACTAGCGGGAGGGTCCTCCTACGAGCAGTACTTC	CASSAKGLAGGSSYEQYF
TRBV11-2	many	TRBD2	TRBJ2-5	TGTGCCAGCAGCCGACAGTTAGCGGGATCAGAGACCCAGTACTTC	CASSRQLAGSETQYF
TRBV18	-	-	TRBJ2-7	TGTGCCAGCTCACCCATGGGGGTAGCGTCTGCCGAGCAGTACTTC	CASSPMGVASAEQYF
TRBV5-1	-	TRBD1	TRBJ1-2	TGCGCCAGCAGCTTGGCCGACAGGGGGCAGGGCTACACCTTC	CASSLADRGQGYTF
TRBV20-1	many	TRBD2	TRBJ2-4	TGCAGTGGGGCGGGACTAGCGGGAGGAATAAACATTCAGTACTTC	CSGAGLAGGINIQYF
TRBV20-1	many	-	TRBJ2-5	TGCAGTGCTAGAGACGACCTGGGCTTGGAGACCCAGTACTTC	CSARDDLGLETQYF
TRBV20-1	many	TRBD2	TRBJ2-7	TGCAGTGCTAGATGGATAGCGGGAGAAGACGAGCAGTACTTC	CSARWIAGEDEQYF
TRBV7-6	-	TRBD2	TRBJ2-1	TGTGCCGGCAGCGCGGGTTGGGGCCTAGCGGTATACAATGAGCAGTTCTTC	CAGSAGWGLAVYNEQFF
TRBV28	-	-	TRBJ2-7	TGTGCCACGGACGACTACTACGAGCAGTACTTC	CATDDYYEQYF
TRBV20-1	many	-	TRBJ2-3	TGCAGTGCTAGAGTAAGAGCGACTGATACGCAGTATTTT	CSARVRATDTQYF
TRBV24-1	-	TRBD1	TRBJ2-1	TGTGCCACCAGTGAGACCGACAGGGGGCGCAATGAGCAGTTCTTC	CATSETDRGRNEQFF
TRBV29-1	-	-	TRBJ2-1	TGCAGCGTCCTTCTGCAGGAATCTTACAATGAGCAGTTCTTC	CSVLLQESYNEQFF
TRBV6-4	few	-	TRBJ1-3	TGTGCCAGCAGTGAGCCCGGAGACTCTGGAAACACCATATATTTT	CASSEPGDSGNTIYF
TRBV3-1	few	-	TRBJ2-2	TGTGCCAGCAGCCCACACAGGAACACCGGGGAGCTGTTTTTT	CASSPHRNTGELFF
TRBV28	many	-	TRBJ2-1	TGTGCCAGCAGTATCTCCGGGACTGGGGCCCCTGAGCAGTTCTTC	CASSISGTGAPEQFF
TRBV7-9	-	-	TRBJ2-1	TGTGCCAGCAGCTCCTCCCTGCGGGAAGGGATATACAATGAGCAGTTCTTC	CASSSSLREGIYNEQFF
TRBV20-1	many	-	TRBJ2-2	TGCAGTGCTCCCAAGGCCGGGACCGGGGAGCTGTTTTTT	CSAPKAGTGELFF
TRBV7-8	many	TRBD1	TRBJ1-4	TGTGCCAGCAGCTTGGGACAGGGCAATGAAAAACTGTTTTTT	CASSLGQGNEKLFF
TRBV28	-	-	TRBJ2-3	TGTGCCAGCACTCCAGGTCCCTCGGGCCCCACAGATACGCAGTATTTT	CASTPGPSGPTDTQYF
TRBV20-1	-	-	TRBJ2-1	TGCAGTGCCCTCTACTCCGGCAATGAGCAGTTCTTC	CSALYSGNEQFF
TRBV5-1	many	-	TRBJ1-1	TGCGCCAGCAGCTCTACACAGGGTGGCACTGAAGCTTTCTTT	CASSSTQGGTEAFF